This T cell receptor beta chain was obtained from a study of blood T cell repertoires in COVID-19. Overall study: Collection of acute and convalescent COVID-19 samples took place in the United States, Italy and Spain. Sources were T cells, B-cell-depleted T cells, or PBMCs; the material itself was cDNA or gDNA.

V lost 5 bases, J lost 0 bases, and 13 bases lay in between. The V gene's germline CDR1 is SNHLY and CDR2 FYNNEI. The CDR3 runs to 15 residues. Methods used by the authors: By means of reference gene primer amplification, nucleated cell counts were estimated. Sequencing was performed with immunoSEQ multiplex PCR; in TCRdb, only in-frame clones are kept and a portion is missing. V, J and clone size are those of that table, while D and trimming were read from the DNA. Found here are some 250,000 clones, approximately 87% of them singletons; the top ten hold roughly 12%. The sequence was obtained from a woman in her twenties or thirties with COVID-19, enrolled during active disease. V usage is TRBV2 and J usage is TRBJ1-2, with D possibly being TRBD1 (5 bases). The material sequenced was peripheral blood. Here the CDR3 reads CASSRDRQTNYGYTF. CDR3 nucleotides: TGTGCCAGCAGTCGAGATAGACAGACTAACTATGGCTACACCTTC.